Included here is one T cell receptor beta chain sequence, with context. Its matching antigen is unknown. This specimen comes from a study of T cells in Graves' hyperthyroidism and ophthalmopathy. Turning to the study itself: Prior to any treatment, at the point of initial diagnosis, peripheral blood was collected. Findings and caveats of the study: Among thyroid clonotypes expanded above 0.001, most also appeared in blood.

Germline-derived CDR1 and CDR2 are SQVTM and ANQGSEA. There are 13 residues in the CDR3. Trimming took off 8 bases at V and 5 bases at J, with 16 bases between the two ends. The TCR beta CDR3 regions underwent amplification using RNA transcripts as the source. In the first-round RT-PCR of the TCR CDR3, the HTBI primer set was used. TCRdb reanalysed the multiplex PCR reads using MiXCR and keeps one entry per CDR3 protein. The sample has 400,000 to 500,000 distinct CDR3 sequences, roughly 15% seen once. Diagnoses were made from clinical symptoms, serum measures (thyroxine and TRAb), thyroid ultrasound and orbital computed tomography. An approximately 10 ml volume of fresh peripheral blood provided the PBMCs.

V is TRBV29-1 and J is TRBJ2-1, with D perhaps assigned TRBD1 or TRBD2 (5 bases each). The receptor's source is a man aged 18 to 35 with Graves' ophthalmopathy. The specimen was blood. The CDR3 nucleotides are TGCAGCTCCAAACGGGACGCAAACAATGAGCAGTTCTTC. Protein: CSSKRDANNEQFF.